This T cell receptor beta chain was documented in a study of blood T cell repertoires in COVID-19. Study in general: T cells, B-cell-depleted T cells, or PBMCs provided the cDNA or gDNA that served as material.

Germline CDR1 reads LGHDT; CDR2 reads YNNKEL (reference sequence). V was clipped by 4 bases and J by 5 bases; unmatched bases: 7. The length of the CDR3 is 14 residues. The table came from immunoSEQ multiplex PCR; TCRdb's copy has only in-frame clones and leaves some out. The sample lists roughly 340,000 clones; approximately 87% were seen once. The chain combines TRBV3-1 (or the pseudogene TRBV3-2) with TRBJ2-7; 8 bases are shared with TRBD1. The sample was PBMCs or T cells enriched from blood (not recorded which). This receptor was taken from a man in his forties in a cohort exposed to, infected with or recovered from COVID-19 (not recorded which). CDR3 sequence (DNA): TGTGCCAGCAGCCGAGTGGACAGGGTACACGAGCAGTACTTC. Translated, it gives CASSRVDRVHEQYF.